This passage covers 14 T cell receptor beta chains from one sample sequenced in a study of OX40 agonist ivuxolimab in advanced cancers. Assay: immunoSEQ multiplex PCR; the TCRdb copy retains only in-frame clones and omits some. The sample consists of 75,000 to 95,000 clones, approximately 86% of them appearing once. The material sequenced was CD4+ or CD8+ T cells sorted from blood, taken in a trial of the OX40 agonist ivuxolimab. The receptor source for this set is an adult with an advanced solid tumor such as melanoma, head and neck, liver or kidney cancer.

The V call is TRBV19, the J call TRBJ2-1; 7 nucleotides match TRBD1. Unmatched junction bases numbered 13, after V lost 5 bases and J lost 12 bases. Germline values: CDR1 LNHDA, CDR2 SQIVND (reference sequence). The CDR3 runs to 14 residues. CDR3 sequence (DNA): TGTGCCAGTAGTCTCCCGGGACAGCCTGTAGGGCAGTTCTTC. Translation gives CASSLPGQPVGQFF.

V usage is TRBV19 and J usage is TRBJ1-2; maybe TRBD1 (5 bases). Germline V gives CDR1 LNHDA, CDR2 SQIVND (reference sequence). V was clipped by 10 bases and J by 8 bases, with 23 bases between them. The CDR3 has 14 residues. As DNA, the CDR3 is TGTGCCACTGCTAACACCAGGGTGGTTCAGGGCTACACCTTC. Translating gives CATANTRVVQGYTF.

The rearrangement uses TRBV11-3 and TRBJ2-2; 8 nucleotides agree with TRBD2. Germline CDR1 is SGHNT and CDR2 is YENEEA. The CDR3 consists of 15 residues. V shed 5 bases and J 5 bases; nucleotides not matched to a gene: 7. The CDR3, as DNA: TGTGCCAGCAGCCCTCGGGGGGGCGAAACCGGGGAGCTGTTTTTT. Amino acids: CASSPRGGETGELFF. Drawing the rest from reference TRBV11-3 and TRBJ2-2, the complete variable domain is EAGVVQSPRYKIIEKKQPVAFWCNPISGHNTLYWYLQNLGQGPELLIRYENEEAVDDSQLPKDRFSAERLKGVDSTLKIQPAELGDSAVYLCASSPRGGETGELFFGEGSRLTVL.

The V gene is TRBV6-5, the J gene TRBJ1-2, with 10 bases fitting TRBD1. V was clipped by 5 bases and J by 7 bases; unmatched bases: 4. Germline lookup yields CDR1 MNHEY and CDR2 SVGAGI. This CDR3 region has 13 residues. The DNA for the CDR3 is TGTGCCAGCAGTCGACAGGGGGCGCGTGGCTACACCTTC. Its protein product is CASSRQGARGYTF.

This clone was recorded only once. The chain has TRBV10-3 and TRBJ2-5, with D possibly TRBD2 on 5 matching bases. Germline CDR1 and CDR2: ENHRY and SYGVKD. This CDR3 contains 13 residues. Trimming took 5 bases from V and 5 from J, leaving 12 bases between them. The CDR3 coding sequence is TGTGCCATCAGTAACGCCCCGGGGGAGACCCAGTACTTC. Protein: CAISNAPGETQYF.

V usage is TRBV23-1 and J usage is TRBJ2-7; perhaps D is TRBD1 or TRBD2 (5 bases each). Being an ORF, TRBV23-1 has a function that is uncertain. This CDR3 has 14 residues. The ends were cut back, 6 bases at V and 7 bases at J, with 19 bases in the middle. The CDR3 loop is CASRSRGFSCEQYF. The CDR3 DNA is TGCGCCAGCAGATCCCGGGGCTTCTCGTGTGAGCAGTACTTC.

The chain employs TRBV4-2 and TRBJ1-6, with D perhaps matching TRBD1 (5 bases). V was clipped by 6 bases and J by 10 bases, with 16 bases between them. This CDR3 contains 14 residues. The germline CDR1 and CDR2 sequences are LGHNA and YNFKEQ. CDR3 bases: TGTGCCAGCAGGGGACGGGAGGCGAGGTCACCCCTCCACTTT. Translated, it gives CASRGREARSPLHF.

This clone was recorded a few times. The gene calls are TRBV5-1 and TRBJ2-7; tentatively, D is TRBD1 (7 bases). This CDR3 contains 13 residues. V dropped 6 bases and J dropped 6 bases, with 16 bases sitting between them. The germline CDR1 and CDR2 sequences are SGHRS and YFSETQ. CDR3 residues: CASKGTEGGEQYF. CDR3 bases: TGCGCCAGCAAGGGGACAGAGGGAGGCGAGCAGTACTTC. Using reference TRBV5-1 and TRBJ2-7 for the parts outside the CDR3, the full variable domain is KAGVTQTPRYLIKTRGQQVTLSCSPISGHRSVSWYQQTPGQGLQFLFEYFSETQRNKGNFPGRFSGRQFSNSRSEMNVSTLELGDSALYLCASKGTEGGEQYFGPGTRLTVT.

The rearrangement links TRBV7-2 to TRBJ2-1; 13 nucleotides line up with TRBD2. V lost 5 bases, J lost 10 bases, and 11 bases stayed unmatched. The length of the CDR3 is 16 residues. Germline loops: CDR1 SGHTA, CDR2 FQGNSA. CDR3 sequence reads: CASSPRTSGGLMEQFF. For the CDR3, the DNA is TGTGCCAGCAGCCCGAGGACTAGCGGGGGCTTAATGGAGCAGTTCTTC. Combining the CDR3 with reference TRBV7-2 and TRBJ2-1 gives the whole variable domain GAGVSQSPSNKVTEKGKDVELRCDPISGHTALYWYRQSLGQGLEFLIYFQGNSAPDKSGLPSDRFSAERTGGSVSTLTIQRTQQEDSAVYLCASSPRTSGGLMEQFFGPGTRLTVL.

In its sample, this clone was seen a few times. The CDR3 reads CASSSMGNTEAFF. The CDR3, as DNA: TGCGCCAGCAGCTCCATGGGGAACACTGAAGCTTTCTTT. The chain employs TRBV5-1 and TRBJ1-1; D unresolved. The CDR3 covers 13 residues. Germline lookup yields CDR1 SGHRS and CDR2 YFSETQ. Trimming removed 3 bases from V and 1 base from J, with 7 bases in between.

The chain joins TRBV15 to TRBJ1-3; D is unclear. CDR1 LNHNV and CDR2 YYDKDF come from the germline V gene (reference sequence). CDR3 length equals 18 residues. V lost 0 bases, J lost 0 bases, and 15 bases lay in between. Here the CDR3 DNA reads TGTGCCACCAGCAGAGATGGAGGACTCCCGAGCTCTGGAAACACCATATATTTT. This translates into CATSRDGGLPSSGNTIYF.

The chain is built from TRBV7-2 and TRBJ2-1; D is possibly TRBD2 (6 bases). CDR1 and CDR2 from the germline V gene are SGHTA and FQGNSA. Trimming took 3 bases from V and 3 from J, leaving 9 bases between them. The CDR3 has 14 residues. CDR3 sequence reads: CASSLISGYNEQFF. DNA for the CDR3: TGTGCCAGCAGCTTGATTAGCGGCTACAATGAGCAGTTCTTC.

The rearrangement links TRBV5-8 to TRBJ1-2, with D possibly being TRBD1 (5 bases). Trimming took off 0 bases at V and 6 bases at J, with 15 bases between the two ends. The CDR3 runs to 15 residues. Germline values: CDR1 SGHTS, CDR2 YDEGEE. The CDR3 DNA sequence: TGTGCCAGCAGCTTGGGGGGGGAATCCGCTAATGGCTACACCTTC. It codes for CASSLGGESANGYTF.

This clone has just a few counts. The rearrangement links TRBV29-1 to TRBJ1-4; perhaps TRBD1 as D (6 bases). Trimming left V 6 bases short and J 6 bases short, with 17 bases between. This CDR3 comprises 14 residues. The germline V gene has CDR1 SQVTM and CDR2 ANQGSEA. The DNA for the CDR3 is TGCAGCGTATCGCCGGGACACCGGGATGAAAAACTGTTTTTT. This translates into CSVSPGHRDEKLFF.